This TCR beta chain was recovered during a study of beta chain features in type 1 diabetes. Points from the study as a whole: Among patients with Type 1 diabetes, TCRB CDR3s were moderately but significantly shorter in every one of the four CD4+ subsets.

V was clipped by 3 bases and J by 0 bases, with 15 bases between them. CDR3 length: 17 residues. Germline loops: CDR1 MGHRA, CDR2 YSYEKL. This clone has a count of ten or more. Its matching antigen is unknown. CD45RO/CCR7/CD25/CD127/CD95/CD27 staining was used to isolate CD4+ naive, central memory, regulatory and stem cell-like memory cells by sorting. Expressed TCRB transcripts were sequenced because the isolated RNA had all been reverse transcribed beforehand. Measured with immunoSEQ multiplex PCR; TCRdb has only the in-frame clones, and not every one. The sample consists of some 190,000 clones, about 7.8% of them appearing once.

The receptor was isolated from a middle-aged woman with type 1 diabetes. Sequencing was carried out using central memory CD4+ T cells from blood. The gene calls are TRBV4-1 and TRBJ2-1, with D unclear. Written as DNA, the CDR3 is TGCGCCAGCAGCCAGTTATTCCCACCGAGCTCCTACAATGAGCAGTTCTTC. It yields the protein CASSQLFPPSSYNEQFF.